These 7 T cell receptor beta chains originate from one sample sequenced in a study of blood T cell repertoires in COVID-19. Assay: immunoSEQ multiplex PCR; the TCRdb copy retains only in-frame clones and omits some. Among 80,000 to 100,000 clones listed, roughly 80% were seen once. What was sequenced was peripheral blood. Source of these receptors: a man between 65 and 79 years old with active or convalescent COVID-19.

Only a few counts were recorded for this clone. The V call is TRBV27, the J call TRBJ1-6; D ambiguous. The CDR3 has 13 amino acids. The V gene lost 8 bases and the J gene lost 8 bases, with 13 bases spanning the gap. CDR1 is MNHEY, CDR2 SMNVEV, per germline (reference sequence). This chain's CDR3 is CASSDGWDSPLHF. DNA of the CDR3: TGTGCCAGCTCCGACGGGTGGGATTCACCCCTCCACTTT.

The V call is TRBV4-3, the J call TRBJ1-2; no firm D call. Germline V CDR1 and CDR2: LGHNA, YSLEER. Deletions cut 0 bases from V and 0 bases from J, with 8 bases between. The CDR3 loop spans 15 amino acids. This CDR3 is CASSQDTVPNYGYTF. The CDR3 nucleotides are TGCGCCAGCAGCCAAGATACAGTACCTAACTATGGCTACACCTTC.

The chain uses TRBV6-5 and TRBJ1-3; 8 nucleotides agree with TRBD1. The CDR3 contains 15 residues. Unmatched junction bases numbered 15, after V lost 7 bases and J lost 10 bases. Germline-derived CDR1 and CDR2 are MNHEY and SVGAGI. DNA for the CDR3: TGTGCCAGCACCCCTACTCGAGGACAGGGCTGGACCATATATTTT. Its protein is CASTPTRGQGWTIYF.

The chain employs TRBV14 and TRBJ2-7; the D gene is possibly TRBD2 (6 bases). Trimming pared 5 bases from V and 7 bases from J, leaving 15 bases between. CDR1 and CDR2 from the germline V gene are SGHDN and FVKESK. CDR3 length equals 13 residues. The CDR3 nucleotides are TGTGCCAGCAGCGTGCAGGAGGGTTGGGAGCAGTACTTC. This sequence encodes CASSVQEGWEQYF.

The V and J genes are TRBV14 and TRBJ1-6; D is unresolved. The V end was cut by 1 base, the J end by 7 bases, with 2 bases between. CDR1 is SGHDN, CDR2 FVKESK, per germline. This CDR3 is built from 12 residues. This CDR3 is CASSQANSPLHF. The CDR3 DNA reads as TGTGCCAGCAGCCAAGCGAATTCACCCCTCCACTTT.

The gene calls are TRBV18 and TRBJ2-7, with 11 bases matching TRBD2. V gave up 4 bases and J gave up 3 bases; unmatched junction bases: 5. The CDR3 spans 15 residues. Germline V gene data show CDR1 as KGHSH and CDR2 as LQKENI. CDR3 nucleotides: TGTGCCAGCTCACTGGGACTAGCGGATAACTACGAGCAGTACTTC. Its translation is CASSLGLADNYEQYF.

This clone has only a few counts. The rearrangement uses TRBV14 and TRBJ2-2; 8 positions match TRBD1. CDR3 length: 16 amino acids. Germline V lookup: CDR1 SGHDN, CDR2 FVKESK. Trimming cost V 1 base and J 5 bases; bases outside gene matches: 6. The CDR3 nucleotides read TGTGCCAGCAGCCAAGTGGGCAGGGGGCGGACCGGGGAGCTGTTTTTT. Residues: CASSQVGRGRTGELFF.